These 6 T cell receptor beta chains originate from one sample sequenced in a study of post-analysis software for immune sequencing data. Broader study findings: TRBV5-6, TRBV5-1 and TRBV20-1 were among a handful of TRBV segments more frequent in patients than controls.

No antigen has been identified for these receptors. Unique molecular identifiers tagged the TCR beta cDNA libraries. TCRdb reprocessed the PCR reads with MiXCR, giving one entry per CDR3 protein. Here the sample spans about 770,000 distinct CDR3 sequences, roughly 50% being singletons. Sequencing was done on a sample of blood. Receptor source: a girl under 18 with multiple sclerosis.

This clonotype has more than one count but fewer than ten. The chain joins TRBV12-3 or TRBV12-4 to TRBJ2-6; D may be TRBD1 (5 bases). V was clipped by 5 bases and J by 1 base, with 12 bases between them. CDR3 length: 16 amino acids. CDR3 sequence: CASSPGHFSGANVLTF. CDR3 nucleotide sequence: TGTGCCAGCAGTCCCGGACATTTTTCTGGGGCCAACGTCCTGACTTTC.

This clonotype was found a few times. CDR3: CASSQDRVYNEQFF. DNA of the CDR3: TGCGCCAGCAGCCAAGATAGGGTATACAATGAGCAGTTCTTC. The V and J genes are TRBV4-1 and TRBJ2-1; D gene uncertain. Deletions cut 0 bases from V and 4 bases from J, with 7 bases between. Per the germline V gene, CDR1 is MGHRA and CDR2 is YSYEKL. CDR3 length equals 14 residues.

The chain carries TRBV7-9 and TRBJ2-5; 8 bases agree with TRBD2. The CDR3 is 16 amino acids. Germline values: CDR1 SEHNR, CDR2 FQNEAQ (reference sequence). Trimming cost V 2 bases and J 3 bases; bases outside gene matches: 8. In nucleotides, the CDR3 is TGTGCCAGCAGCTTACCGGGACTAGTCTCCAAAGAGACCCAGTACTTC. Amino acids: CASSLPGLVSKETQYF.

This chain connects TRBV24-1 to TRBJ2-7; D is possibly TRBD2 (5 bases). The J call may be in error: the DNA end matches TRBJ2-5 better. The CDR3 has 15 residues. Germline V gene lookup returns CDR1 KGHDR and CDR2 SFDVKD. The CDR3 region has the DNA TGTGCCACCAGTGACCCCTCAACTAGGACAGAGACCCAGTACTTC. Protein product: CATSDPSTRTETQYF.

V and J are TRBV5-1 and TRBJ2-7; 7 nucleotides match TRBD2. The CDR3 runs to 16 residues. CDR1 SGHRS and CDR2 YFSETQ come from the germline V gene. Trimming removed 4 bases from V and 7 bases from J; junction bases left unmatched: 17. The CDR3 DNA reads TGCGCCAGCAGCCCACTCGGACTAGGCCCTTTCAATGAGCAGTACTTC. This sequence encodes CASSPLGLGPFNEQYF. The full variable domain, its missing parts supplied by reference TRBV5-1 and TRBJ2-7, is KAGVTQTPRYLIKTRGQQVTLSCSPISGHRSVSWYQQTPGQGLQFLFEYFSETQRNKGNFPGRFSGRQFSNSRSEMNVSTLELGDSALYLCASSPLGLGPFNEQYFGPGTRLTVT.

V usage is TRBV29-1 and J usage is TRBJ1-2; TRBD1 aligns across 8 bases. From germline, CDR1 is SQVTM and CDR2 ANQGSEA. This CDR3 spans 15 amino acids. V shed 0 bases, J shed 4 bases, and the junction held 7 bases outside the gene matches. Here the CDR3 reads CSVEDRSGGVYGYTF. The CDR3 nucleotides read TGCAGCGTTGAAGATCGTTCAGGGGGCGTCTATGGCTACACCTTC.